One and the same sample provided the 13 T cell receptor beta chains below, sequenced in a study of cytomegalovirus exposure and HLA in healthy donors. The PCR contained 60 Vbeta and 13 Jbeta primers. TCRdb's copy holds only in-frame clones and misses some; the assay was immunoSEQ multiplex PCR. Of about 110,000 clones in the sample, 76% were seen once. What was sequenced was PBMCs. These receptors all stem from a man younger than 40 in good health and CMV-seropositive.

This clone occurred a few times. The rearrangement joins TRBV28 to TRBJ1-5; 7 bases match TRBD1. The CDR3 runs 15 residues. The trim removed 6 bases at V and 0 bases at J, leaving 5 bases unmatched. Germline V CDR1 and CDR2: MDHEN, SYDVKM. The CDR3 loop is CASRETGDSNQPQHF. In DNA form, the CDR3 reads TGTGCCAGCAGGGAAACAGGGGATAGCAATCAGCCCCAGCATTTT.

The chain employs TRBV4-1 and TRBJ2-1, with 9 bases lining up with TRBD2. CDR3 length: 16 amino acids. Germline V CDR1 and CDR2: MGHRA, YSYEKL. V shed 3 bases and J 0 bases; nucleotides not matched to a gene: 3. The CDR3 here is CASSHQRGVSYNEQFF. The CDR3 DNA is TGCGCCAGCAGCCATCAGCGGGGGGTCTCCTACAATGAGCAGTTCTTC.

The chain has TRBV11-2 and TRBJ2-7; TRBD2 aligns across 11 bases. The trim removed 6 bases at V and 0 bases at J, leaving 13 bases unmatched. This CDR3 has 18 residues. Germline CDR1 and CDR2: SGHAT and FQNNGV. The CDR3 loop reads CASSLLAGVWIRSYEQYF. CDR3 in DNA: TGTGCCAGCAGTTTACTAGCGGGGGTTTGGATTCGCTCCTACGAGCAGTACTTC.

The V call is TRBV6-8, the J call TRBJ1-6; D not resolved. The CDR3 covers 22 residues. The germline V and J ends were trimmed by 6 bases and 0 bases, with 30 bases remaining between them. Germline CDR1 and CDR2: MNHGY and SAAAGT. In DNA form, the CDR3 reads TGTGCCAGCAGGGGAGGTTTTATGGGATCACCCAGCAGCTTCTCCTATAATTCACCCCTCCACTTT. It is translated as CASRGGFMGSPSSFSYNSPLHF.

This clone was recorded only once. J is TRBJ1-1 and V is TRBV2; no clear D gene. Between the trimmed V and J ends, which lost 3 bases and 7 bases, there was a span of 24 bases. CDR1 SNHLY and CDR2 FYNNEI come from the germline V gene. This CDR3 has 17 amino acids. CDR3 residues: CASSDPRRSPKPNEAFF. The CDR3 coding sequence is TGTGCCAGCAGTGACCCACGCCGGAGCCCCAAACCCAATGAAGCTTTCTTT.

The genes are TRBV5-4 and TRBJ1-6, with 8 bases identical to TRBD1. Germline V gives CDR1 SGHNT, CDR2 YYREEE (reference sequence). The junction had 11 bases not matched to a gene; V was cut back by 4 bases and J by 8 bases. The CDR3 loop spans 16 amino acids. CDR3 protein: CASSIGGDRGDSPLHF. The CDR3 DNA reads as TGTGCCAGCAGCATTGGGGGCGACAGGGGAGATTCACCCCTCCACTTT.

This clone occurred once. This chain's CDR3 is CASRHRDRVNEQYF. The CDR3 nucleotides are TGCGCCAGCAGACACCGGGACAGGGTCAACGAGCAGTACTTC. The J gene is TRBJ2-7, the V gene TRBV5-1, with TRBD1 identical over 9 bases. This CDR3 comprises 14 residues. CDR1 SGHRS and CDR2 YFSETQ come from the germline V gene. V trimming: 5 bases; J trimming: 5 bases; junction bases outside the gene matches: 8. The full variable domain, completed using reference TRBV5-1 and TRBJ2-7, is KAGVTQTPRYLIKTRGQQVTLSCSPISGHRSVSWYQQTPGQGLQFLFEYFSETQRNKGNFPGRFSGRQFSNSRSEMNVSTLELGDSALYLCASRHRDRVNEQYFGPGTRLTVT.

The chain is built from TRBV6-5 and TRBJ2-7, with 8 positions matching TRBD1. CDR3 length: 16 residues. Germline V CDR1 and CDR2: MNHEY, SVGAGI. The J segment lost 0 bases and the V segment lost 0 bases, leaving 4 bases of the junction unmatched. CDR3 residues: CASSYSDRGSSYEQYF. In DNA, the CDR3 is TGTGCCAGCAGTTACTCCGACAGGGGCTCCTCCTACGAGCAGTACTTC.

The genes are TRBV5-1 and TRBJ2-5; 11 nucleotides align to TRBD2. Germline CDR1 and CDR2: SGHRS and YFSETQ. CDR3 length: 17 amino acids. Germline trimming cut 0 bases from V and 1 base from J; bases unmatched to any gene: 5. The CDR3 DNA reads TGCGCCAGCAGCTTGGCCCGGCTAGCGGGGGGCCAAGAGACCCAGTACTTC. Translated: CASSLARLAGGQETQYF.

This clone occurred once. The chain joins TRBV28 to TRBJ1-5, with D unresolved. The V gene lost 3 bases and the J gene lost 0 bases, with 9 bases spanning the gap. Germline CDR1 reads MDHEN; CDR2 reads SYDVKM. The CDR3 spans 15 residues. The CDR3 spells CASSFRASSNQPQHF. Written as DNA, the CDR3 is TGTGCCAGCAGTTTTCGCGCAAGTAGCAATCAGCCCCAGCATTTT.

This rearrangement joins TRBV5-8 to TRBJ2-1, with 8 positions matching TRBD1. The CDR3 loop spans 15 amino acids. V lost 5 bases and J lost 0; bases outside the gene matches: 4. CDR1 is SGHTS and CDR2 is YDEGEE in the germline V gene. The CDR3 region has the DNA TGTGCCAGCAGGACACAGGGGGGCTCCTACAATGAGCAGTTCTTC. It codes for CASRTQGGSYNEQFF. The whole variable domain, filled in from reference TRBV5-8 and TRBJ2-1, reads EAGVTQSPTHLIKTRGQQATLRCSPISGHTSVYWYQQALGLGLQFLLWYDEGEERNRGNFPPRFSGRQFPNYSSELNVNALELEDSALYLCASRTQGGSYNEQFFGPGTRLTVL.

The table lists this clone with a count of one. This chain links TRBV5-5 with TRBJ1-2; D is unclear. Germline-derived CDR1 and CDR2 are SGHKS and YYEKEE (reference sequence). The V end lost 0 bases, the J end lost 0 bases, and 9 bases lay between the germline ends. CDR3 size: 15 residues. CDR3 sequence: CASSLADGANYGYTF. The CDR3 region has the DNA TGTGCCAGCAGCTTGGCAGATGGAGCTAACTATGGCTACACCTTC.

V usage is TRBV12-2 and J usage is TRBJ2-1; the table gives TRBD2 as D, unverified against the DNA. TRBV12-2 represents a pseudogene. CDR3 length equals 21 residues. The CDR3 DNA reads TGTGCAAGTCGCGGAGGGCTCGGGACTAGCGGGGGGATTAGCTCCTACAATGAGCAGTTCTTC. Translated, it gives CASRGGLGTSGGISSYNEQFF.